Each of the 24 T cell receptor beta chains below was sequenced from the same sample in a study of blood T cells in healthy people across ages. Combining a sample-barcoded 5' primer with a J-beta primer mix, a second PCR ran for about 6 to 11 cycles. Each CDR3 protein is one row after TCRdb ran MiXCR on the 5' RACE reads. The table records fewer than 1,000,000 distinct CDR3 sequences, around 42% of them present only once. The sample taken for sequencing was blood. The receptors were gathered from a man aged 60 to 69 in good health.

The V and J genes are TRBV7-9 and TRBJ2-2; 7 positions match TRBD2. V trimming: 1 base; J trimming: 6 bases; junction bases outside the gene matches: 2. Per germline, CDR1 SEHNR and CDR2 FQNEAQ (reference sequence). CDR3 length: 14 amino acids. The CDR3 region has the DNA TGTGCCAGCAGCTTAGGGGAGGGGCCCGGGGAGCTGTTTTTT. This translates into CASSLGEGPGELFF.

This chain links TRBV20-1 with TRBJ2-6; no reliable D call. V shed 7 bases and J shed 2 bases, with 6 bases lying between them. Germline loops: CDR1 DFQATT, CDR2 SNEGSKA (reference sequence). CDR3 size: 12 residues. CDR3 in DNA: TGCAGTGTCTCCCCTGGGGCCAACGTCCTGACTTTC. Residues: CSVSPGANVLTF.

This clonotype turned up a few times. The rearrangement joins TRBV7-2 to TRBJ2-3, with D possibly TRBD1 on 5 matching bases. The CDR3 length is 14 residues. V was clipped by 2 bases and J by 6 bases, with 12 bases between them. Per the germline V gene, CDR1 is SGHTA and CDR2 is FQGNSA. This CDR3 is CASSLSRAGDTQYF. The CDR3 nucleotides are TGTGCCAGCAGCTTAAGTCGGGCAGGGGATACGCAGTATTTT.

V is TRBV27 and J is TRBJ2-7; D might be TRBD1 or TRBD2, each matching 5 bases. Looked up from germline, CDR1 is MNHEY and CDR2 is SMNVEV (reference sequence). The ends were cut back, 5 bases at V and 2 bases at J, with 13 bases in the middle. The CDR3 is 14 residues long. CDR3 DNA sequence: TGTGCCAGCAGTGGGGCAGGAGGCACCTACGAGCAGTACTTC. Encoded protein: CASSGAGGTYEQYF.

This chain connects TRBV21-1 to TRBJ2-5; whether TRBD1, the table's D call, matches the DNA was not checked. TRBV21-1 is shown as a pseudogene. This CDR3 is built from 14 residues. CDR3 nucleotides: TGTGCCAGCAGCCCCCTTCGTTTCGAAGAGACCCAGTACTTC. It specifies CASSPLRFEETQYF.

About this clonotype: A much larger clone is a single base away; this may be a read error. V usage is TRBV4-1 and J usage is TRBJ2-7; D not resolved. This CDR3 contains 12 residues. With 2 bases removed from V and 9 bases from J, the gap between germline ends came to 11 bases. Germline lookup yields CDR1 MGHRA and CDR2 YSYEKL. CDR3 region: CASSQPPGGQYF. DNA of the CDR3: TGCGCCAGCAGCCAACCCCCCGGCGGGCAGTACTTC.

This clonotype has just a few counts. A much bigger clone sits one base away, suggesting this may be a read error. The genes are TRBV29-1 and TRBJ2-5; D ambiguous. The germline V and J ends were trimmed by 5 bases and 11 bases, with 15 bases remaining between them. The CDR3 extends over 11 amino acids. The germline CDR1 and CDR2 sequences are SQVTM and ANQGSEA. CDR3 nucleotides: TGCAGCGTTCCTGAGCAAAATGAGCAGTACTTC. It yields the protein CSVPEQNEQYF.

The table lists this clonotype with a few counts. V is TRBV20-1 and J is TRBJ2-7; D gene unclear. The germline gives CDR1 DFQATT, CDR2 SNEGSKA (reference sequence). This CDR3 is 14 amino acids long. Trimming removed 2 bases at V and 0 bases at J, with 11 bases between. Here the CDR3 reads CSARPRTDSYEQYF. Written as DNA, the CDR3 is TGCAGTGCTAGACCAAGGACGGACTCCTACGAGCAGTACTTC.

The V gene is TRBV5-1, the J gene TRBJ2-5; the match to TRBD1 covers 7 bases. Per germline, CDR1 SGHRS and CDR2 YFSETQ. This CDR3 comprises 14 residues. The ends lost 4 bases at V and 4 bases at J; junction bases unmatched: 7. The DNA for the CDR3 is TGCGCCAGCAGCGACGGGACAGAGGGAGAGACCCAGTACTTC. Encoded protein: CASSDGTEGETQYF. The whole variable domain, filled in from reference TRBV5-1 and TRBJ2-5, reads KAGVTQTPRYLIKTRGQQVTLSCSPISGHRSVSWYQQTPGQGLQFLFEYFSETQRNKGNFPGRFSGRQFSNSRSEMNVSTLELGDSALYLCASSDGTEGETQYFGPGTRLLVL.

In DNA, the CDR3 is TGTGCCAGCAGCCGGGACGGCCCTAATTCACCCCTCCACTTT. Protein: CASSRDGPNSPLHF. The V call is TRBV6-2 or TRBV6-3, the J call TRBJ1-6; TRBD1 is a possible D gene (5 bases). The CDR3 has 14 residues. Trimming pared 6 bases from V and 6 bases from J, leaving 12 bases between. Germline V CDR1 and CDR2: MNHEY, SVGEGT.

This clonotype showed up just a few times. The chain employs TRBV11-2 and TRBJ1-1; 11 bases line up with TRBD1. V shed 6 bases, J shed 5 bases, and the junction held 5 bases outside the gene matches. CDR1 and CDR2 from the germline V gene are SGHAT and FQNNGV. This CDR3 is built from 14 residues. The CDR3 protein is CASSFGTGGTEAFF. The CDR3 nucleotides read TGTGCCAGCAGTTTCGGGACAGGGGGGACTGAAGCTTTCTTT.

This clonotype was detected only a few times. DNA of the CDR3: TGCAGCGTTGATGAAGGAGGAGGACAGCTCTATAACTATGGCTACACCTTC. This encodes CSVDEGGGQLYNYGYTF. The chain employs TRBV29-1 and TRBJ1-2; D may be TRBD1 (6 bases). V was shortened by 3 bases and J by 1 base, with 21 bases between the two germline ends. This CDR3 comprises 17 residues. The germline V gene encodes CDR1 SQVTM and CDR2 ANQGSEA.

The chain has TRBV30 and TRBJ2-4; 12 positions agree with TRBD1. The DNA end favors TRBJ2-7, so the J call may be wrong. Germline values: CDR1 GTSNPN, CDR2 SVGIG (reference sequence). The CDR3 consists of 15 residues. CDR3 DNA sequence: TGTGCCTGGAGTTCCGGGACAGGGGGCGCGTACGAGCAGTACTTC. Its protein is CAWSSGTGGAYEQYF.

Note on this clonotype: The junction differs from germline at one of its ends, possibly a read error. The chain couples TRBV7-9 to TRBJ1-2, with D possibly matching TRBD1 (6 bases). Germline CDR1 and CDR2: SEHNR and FQNEAQ (reference sequence). This CDR3 comprises 15 residues. The CDR3 region has the DNA TGTGCCAGCAGCGTTAGACAGGCCACTAACTATGGCCACACCTTC. This gives the protein CASSVRQATNYGHTF.

The chain links TRBV7-2 to TRBJ2-5; D is undetermined. Germline V gene lookup returns CDR1 SGHTA and CDR2 FQGNSA. CDR3 length: 13 residues. V lost 4 bases and J lost 7, with 13 bases in between. The CDR3 DNA reads as TGTGCCAGCAGCTCCCGATTTGTGGCGACCCAGTACTTC. This codes for CASSSRFVATQYF. The whole variable domain, filled in from reference TRBV7-2 and TRBJ2-5, reads GAGVSQSPSNKVTEKGKDVELRCDPISGHTALYWYRQSLGQGLEFLIYFQGNSAPDKSGLPSDRFSAERTGGSVSTLTIQRTQQEDSAVYLCASSSRFVATQYFGPGTRLLVL.

This clonotype came up a few times. This could be a read error, since a much larger clone is one nucleotide away. For the CDR3, the DNA is TGTGCCAGCAGCGTAGAGGAGGGCAGGGGTCACAATGAGCAGTACTTC. Translation gives CASSVEEGRGHNEQYF. The J gene is TRBJ2-1, the V gene TRBV9; tentatively, D is TRBD1 or TRBD2 (6 bases each). The better agreement between TRBJ2-7 and the DNA end casts doubt on the J call. The germline CDR1 and CDR2 sequences are SGDLS and YYNGEE. This CDR3 has 16 residues.

This clonotype has just a few counts. This chain uses TRBV12-3 or TRBV12-4 with TRBJ2-5; 8 positions match TRBD1. Losses at the gene ends were 7 bases for V and 3 bases for J; bases not matched to a gene: 7. The CDR3 sequence is 14 residues long. The CDR3 DNA sequence: TGTGCCAGCAACCGACAGGGGCCAGAAGAGACCCAGTACTTC. Amino acid sequence: CASNRQGPEETQYF.

The chain combines TRBV7-2 with TRBJ1-5; TRBD1 agrees at 10 bases. The CDR3 spans 16 residues. The V gene end was trimmed by 5 bases and the J gene end by 5 bases; junction bases not matched to a gene: 9. CDR1 and CDR2 from the germline V gene are SGHTA and FQGNSA. CDR3 sequence: CASSLLTGGVDQPQHF. Here the CDR3 DNA reads TGTGCCAGCAGCCTCCTGACAGGGGGCGTAGATCAGCCCCAGCATTTT.

The rearrangement uses TRBV6-5 and TRBJ1-1; 7 nucleotides agree with TRBD1. V trimming: 0 bases; J trimming: 0 bases; junction bases outside the gene matches: 4. The CDR3 has 16 residues. CDR1 MNHEY and CDR2 SVGAGI come from the germline V gene. The CDR3 sequence is CASSYSRGGLNTEAFF. CDR3 DNA sequence: TGTGCCAGCAGTTACTCGAGAGGGGGCTTGAACACTGAAGCTTTCTTT.

This clonotype was picked up a small number of times. CDR3 loop: CASSFDGKQFF. The CDR3 bases are TGTGCCAGCAGTTTTGATGGGAAGCAGTTCTTC. The rearrangement links TRBV27 to TRBJ2-1; D remains ambiguous. From germline, CDR1 is MNHEY and CDR2 SMNVEV (reference sequence). V was pared by 3 bases and J by 11 bases, with 8 bases between. CDR3 size: 11 residues.

J is TRBJ1-2 and V is TRBV20-1; the D gene is possibly TRBD1 (5 bases). CDR1 is DFQATT and CDR2 is SNEGSKA in the germline V gene (reference sequence). V was trimmed by 0 bases and J by 4 bases, leaving 15 bases between them. The CDR3 spans 15 residues. The CDR3 protein is CSARDRGEGPYGYTF. CDR3 bases: TGCAGTGCTAGAGATAGGGGAGAAGGGCCCTATGGCTACACCTTC.

The chain combines TRBV20-1 with TRBJ1-2, with D maybe TRBD1 (5 bases). CDR1 is DFQATT and CDR2 is SNEGSKA in the germline V gene (reference sequence). The CDR3 contains 14 residues. The CDR3 sequence is CRGGTAISNYGYTF. DNA for the CDR3: TGCAGGGGTGGGACCGCAATATCTAACTATGGCTACACCTTC.

The rearrangement links TRBV7-2 to TRBJ2-1, with 7 bases fitting TRBD2. Germline V gives CDR1 SGHTA, CDR2 FQGNSA. V lost 5 bases to trimming and J lost 7 bases; unmatched junction nucleotides: 8. The CDR3 runs to 14 residues. In nucleotides, the CDR3 is TGTGCCAGCAGCCCTCGGACTAGTCGAAATGAGCAGTTCTTC. This sequence encodes CASSPRTSRNEQFF.

The rearrangement uses TRBV5-6 and TRBJ2-4, with a tentative D call TRBD2 (6 bases). The J call could be wrong; TRBJ2-5 is a better fit for the DNA end. The CDR3 contains 14 residues. CDR1 is SGHDT and CDR2 is YYEEEE in the germline V gene. The CDR3 DNA sequence: TGTGCCAGCAGCGTGGATGAGGCGGGGGAGACCCAGTACTTC. It is translated as CASSVDEAGETQYF.